The sequence of this T cell receptor (beta chain) was determined in a study of CD8+CD57+ T cells in acquired aplastic anemia. The V and J ends lost 5 bases and 0 bases respectively, with 11 bases between them. From germline, CDR1 is MNHNS and CDR2 SASEGT. There are 16 residues in the CDR3. Genomic DNA served as template for TCR beta VDJ and CDR3 profiling. TCRdb recomputed calls from the reads with MiXCR, one row per CDR3 protein. This sample has around 430,000 distinct CDR3 sequences; over 25% occur once, and the top ten carry approximately 0.82%. Patients who underwent sequencing had shown CD8+CD57+ cell expansion by flow cytometry.

This sequence originates from a human donor with aplastic anemia. Sequences were obtained from sorted CD4+, CD8+, or CD8+CD57+ T cells (not recorded which) from PBMCs. The J gene is TRBJ1-6, the V gene TRBV6-1; D remains unclear. The CDR3 loop is CASSSVRSSYNSPLHF. For the CDR3, the DNA is TGTGCCAGCAGTAGCGTGAGGAGCTCCTATAATTCACCCCTCCACTTT.